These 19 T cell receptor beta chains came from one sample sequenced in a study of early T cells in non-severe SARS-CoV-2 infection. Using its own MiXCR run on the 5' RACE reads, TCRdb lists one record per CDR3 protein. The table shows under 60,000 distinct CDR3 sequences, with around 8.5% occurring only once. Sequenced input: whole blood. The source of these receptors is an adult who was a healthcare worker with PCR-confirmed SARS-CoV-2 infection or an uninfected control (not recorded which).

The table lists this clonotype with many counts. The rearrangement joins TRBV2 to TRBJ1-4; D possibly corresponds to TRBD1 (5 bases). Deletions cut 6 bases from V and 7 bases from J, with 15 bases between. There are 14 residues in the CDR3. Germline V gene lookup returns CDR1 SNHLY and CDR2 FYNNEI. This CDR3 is CASRSQGVSEKLFF. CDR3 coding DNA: TGTGCCAGCAGATCCCAGGGAGTGAGTGAAAAACTGTTTTTT.

The CDR3, as DNA: TGTGCCAGCAGCCAAGAGGGGGGCGTCATCTCCTATAATTCACCCCTCCACTTT. Protein sequence: CASSQEGGVISYNSPLHF. The V gene is TRBV3-1, the J gene TRBJ1-6; tentative D call: TRBD1 (6 bases). The CDR3 runs 18 residues. Germline V gene lookup returns CDR1 LGHDT and CDR2 YNNKEL (reference sequence). Trimming left V 0 bases short and J 0 bases short, with 12 bases between.

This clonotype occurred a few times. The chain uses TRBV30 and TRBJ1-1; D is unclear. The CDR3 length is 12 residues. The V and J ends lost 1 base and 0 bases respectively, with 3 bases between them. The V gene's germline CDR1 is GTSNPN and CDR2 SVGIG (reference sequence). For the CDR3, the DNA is TGTGCCTGGAGTGCGGTGAACACTGAAGCTTTCTTT. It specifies CAWSAVNTEAFF.

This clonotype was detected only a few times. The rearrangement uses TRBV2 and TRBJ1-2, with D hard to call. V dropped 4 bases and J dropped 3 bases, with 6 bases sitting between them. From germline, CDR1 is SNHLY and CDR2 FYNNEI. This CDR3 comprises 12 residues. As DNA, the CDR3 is TGTGCCAGCAGTGTACGTGACTATGGCTACACCTTC. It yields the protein CASSVRDYGYTF.

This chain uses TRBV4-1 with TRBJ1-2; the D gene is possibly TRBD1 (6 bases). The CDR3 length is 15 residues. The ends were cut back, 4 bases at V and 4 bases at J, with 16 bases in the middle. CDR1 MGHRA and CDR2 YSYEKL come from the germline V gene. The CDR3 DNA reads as TGCGCCAGCAGCCTAAAGCGCGGGGGCCGCTATGGCTACACCTTC. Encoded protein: CASSLKRGGRYGYTF.

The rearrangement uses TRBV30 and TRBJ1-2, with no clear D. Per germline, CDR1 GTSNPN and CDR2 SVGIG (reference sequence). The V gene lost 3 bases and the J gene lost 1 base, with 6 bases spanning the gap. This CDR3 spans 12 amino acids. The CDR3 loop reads CAWRLFNYGYTF. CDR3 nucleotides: TGTGCCTGGAGACTTTTTAACTATGGCTACACCTTC. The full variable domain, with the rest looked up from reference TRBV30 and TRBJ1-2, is SQTIHQWPATLVQPVGSPLSLECTVEGTSNPNLYWYRQAAGRGLQLLFYSVGIGQISSEVPQNLSASRPQDRQFILSSKKLLLSDSGFYLCAWRLFNYGYTFGSGTRLTVV.

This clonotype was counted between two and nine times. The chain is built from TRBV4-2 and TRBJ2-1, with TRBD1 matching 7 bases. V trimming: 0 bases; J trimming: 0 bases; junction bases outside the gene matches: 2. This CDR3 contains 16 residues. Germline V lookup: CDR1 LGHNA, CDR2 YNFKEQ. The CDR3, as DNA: TGTGCCAGCAGCCAAGAAGGGGACAGCTCCTACAATGAGCAGTTCTTC. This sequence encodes CASSQEGDSSYNEQFF.

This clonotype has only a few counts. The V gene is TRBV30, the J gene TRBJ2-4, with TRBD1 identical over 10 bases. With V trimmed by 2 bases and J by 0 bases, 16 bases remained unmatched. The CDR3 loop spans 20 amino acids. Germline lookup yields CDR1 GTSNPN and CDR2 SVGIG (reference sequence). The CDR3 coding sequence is TGTGCCTGGAGTCCGGGACAGGGGACCCTACAGAAACTAGCCAAAAACATTCAGTACTTC. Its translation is CAWSPGQGTLQKLAKNIQYF.

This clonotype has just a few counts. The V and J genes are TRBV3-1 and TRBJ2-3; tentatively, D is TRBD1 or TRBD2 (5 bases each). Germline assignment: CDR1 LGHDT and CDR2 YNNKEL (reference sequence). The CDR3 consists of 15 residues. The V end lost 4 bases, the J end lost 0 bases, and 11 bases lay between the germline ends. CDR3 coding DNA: TGTGCCAGCAGCCCTTGGGGACGGAGCACAGATACGCAGTATTTT. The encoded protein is CASSPWGRSTDTQYF.

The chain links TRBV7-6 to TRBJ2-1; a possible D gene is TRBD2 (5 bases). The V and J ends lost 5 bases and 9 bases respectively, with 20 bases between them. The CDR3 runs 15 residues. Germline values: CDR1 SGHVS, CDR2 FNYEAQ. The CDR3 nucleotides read TGTGCCAGCAGCCAAGAACGGGATCCTAGAAGTGAGCAGTTCTTC. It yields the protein CASSQERDPRSEQFF.

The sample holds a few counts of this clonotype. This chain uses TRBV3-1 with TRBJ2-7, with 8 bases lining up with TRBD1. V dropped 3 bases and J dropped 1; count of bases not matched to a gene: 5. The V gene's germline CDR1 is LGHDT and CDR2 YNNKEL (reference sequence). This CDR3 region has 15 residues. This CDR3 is CASSQGQVKSYEQYF. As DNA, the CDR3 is TGTGCCAGCAGCCAGGGACAGGTTAAGTCCTACGAGCAGTACTTC.

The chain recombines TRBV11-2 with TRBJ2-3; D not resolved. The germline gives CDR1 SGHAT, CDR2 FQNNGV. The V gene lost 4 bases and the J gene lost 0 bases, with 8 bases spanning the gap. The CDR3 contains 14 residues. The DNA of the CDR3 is TGTGCCAGCAGCTCCCGAATAAGCACAGATACGCAGTATTTT. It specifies CASSSRISTDTQYF.

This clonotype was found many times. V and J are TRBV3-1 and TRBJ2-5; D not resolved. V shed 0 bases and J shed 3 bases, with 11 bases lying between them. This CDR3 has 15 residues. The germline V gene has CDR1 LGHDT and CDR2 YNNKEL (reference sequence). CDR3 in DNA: TGTGCCAGCAGCCAAGAGATGGGGTCCAAAGAGACCCAGTACTTC. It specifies CASSQEMGSKETQYF.

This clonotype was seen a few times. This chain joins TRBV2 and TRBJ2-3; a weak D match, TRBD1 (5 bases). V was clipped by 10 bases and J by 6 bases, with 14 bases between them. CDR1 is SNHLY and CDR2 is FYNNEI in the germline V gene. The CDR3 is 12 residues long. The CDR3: CATRSPGDTQYF. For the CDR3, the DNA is TGTGCCACCCGTTCTCCAGGGGATACGCAGTATTTT.

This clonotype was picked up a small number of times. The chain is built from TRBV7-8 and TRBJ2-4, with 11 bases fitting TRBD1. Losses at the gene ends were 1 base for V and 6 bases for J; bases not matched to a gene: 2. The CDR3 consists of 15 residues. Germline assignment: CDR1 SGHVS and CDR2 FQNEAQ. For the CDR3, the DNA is TGTGCCAGCAGCTTAGAGGGACAGGGGGGAAACATTCAGTACTTC. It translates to CASSLEGQGGNIQYF.

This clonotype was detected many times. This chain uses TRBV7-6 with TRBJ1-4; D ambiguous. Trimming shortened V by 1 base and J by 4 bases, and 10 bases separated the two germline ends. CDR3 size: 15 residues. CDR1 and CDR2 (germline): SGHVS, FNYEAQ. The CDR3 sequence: CASSLGTQSNEKLFF. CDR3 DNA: TGTGCCAGCAGCTTAGGAACGCAGAGTAATGAAAAACTGTTTTTT.

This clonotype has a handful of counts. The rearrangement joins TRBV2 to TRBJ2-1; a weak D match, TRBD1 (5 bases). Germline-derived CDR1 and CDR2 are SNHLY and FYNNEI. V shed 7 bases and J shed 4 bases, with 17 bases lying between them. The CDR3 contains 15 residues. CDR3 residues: CASTKGRNPYNEQFF. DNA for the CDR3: TGTGCCAGCACCAAGGGGCGAAACCCATACAATGAGCAGTTCTTC.

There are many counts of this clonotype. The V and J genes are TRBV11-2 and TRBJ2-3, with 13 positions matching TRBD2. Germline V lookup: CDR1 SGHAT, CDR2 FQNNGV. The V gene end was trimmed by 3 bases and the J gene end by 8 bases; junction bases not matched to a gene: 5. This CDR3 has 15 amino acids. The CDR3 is CASSLGTSGVGTQYF. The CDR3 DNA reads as TGTGCCAGCAGCTTGGGGACTAGCGGGGTTGGTACGCAGTATTTT.

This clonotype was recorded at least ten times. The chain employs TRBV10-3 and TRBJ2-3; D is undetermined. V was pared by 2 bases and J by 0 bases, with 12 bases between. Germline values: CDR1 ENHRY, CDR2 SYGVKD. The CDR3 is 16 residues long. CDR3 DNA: TGTGCCATCAGTGAGGCGGAGCTTACTAGCACAGATACGCAGTATTTT. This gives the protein CAISEAELTSTDTQYF.